A single sample gave rise to the 27 T cell receptor beta chains below, sequenced in a study of cytomegalovirus exposure and HLA in healthy donors. PCR employed 60 Vbeta and 13 Jbeta primers. TCRdb's table, derived via immunoSEQ multiplex PCR, lists solely in-frame clones and lacks some. The profile covers about 130,000 clones, with 75% to 90% appearing a single time and 5.5% to 7.5% taken by the ten largest. The specimen sequenced was PBMCs. All receptors come from a woman aged 40 to 55 in good health and CMV-seropositive.

This clone was picked up a small number of times. The rearrangement uses TRBV29-1 and TRBJ2-1; D perhaps matches TRBD1 (6 bases). The V and J ends lost 6 bases and 10 bases respectively, with 13 bases between them. Germline loops: CDR1 SQVTM, CDR2 ANQGSEA. The CDR3 covers 11 residues. The CDR3 region is CSVGQTNEQFF. In nucleotides, the CDR3 is TGCAGCGTAGGACAGACCAACGAGCAGTTCTTC.

The J gene is TRBJ1-1, the V gene TRBV5-1; possible D gene TRBD1, 6 bases. The CDR3 is 12 residues long. Trimming pared 0 bases from V and 7 bases from J, leaving 7 bases between. Germline V gives CDR1 SGHRS, CDR2 YFSETQ. The CDR3 loop reads CASSLAQGEAFF. As DNA, the CDR3 is TGCGCCAGCAGCTTGGCACAGGGTGAAGCTTTCTTT.

This rearrangement joins TRBV5-8 to TRBJ1-5; D not resolved. Germline V gene lookup returns CDR1 SGHTS and CDR2 YDEGEE. There are 17 residues in the CDR3. The V gene lost 1 base and the J gene lost 3 bases, with 17 bases spanning the gap. The CDR3 sequence: CASSLYRQATYNQPQHF. The CDR3 coding sequence is TGTGCCAGCAGCTTGTATCGCCAGGCAACCTACAATCAGCCCCAGCATTTT.

The V and J genes are TRBV9 and TRBJ2-1, with a weak D call TRBD1 (6 bases). This CDR3 is built from 15 residues. Germline CDR1 SGDLS, CDR2 YYNGEE. Trimming shortened V by 2 bases and J by 10 bases, and 19 bases separated the two germline ends. This CDR3 reads CASSVDLTGEGEQFF. The DNA for the CDR3 is TGTGCCAGCAGCGTTGATTTGACAGGAGAGGGCGAGCAGTTCTTC.

In its sample, this clone was seen once. V is TRBV30 and J is TRBJ2-1; 8 bases fit TRBD2. V was clipped by 0 bases and J by 4 bases; unmatched bases: 5. Germline V gene data show CDR1 as GTSNPN and CDR2 as SVGIG (reference sequence). The CDR3 has 15 amino acids. CDR3 sequence reads: CAWSVNIAGYNEQFF. The CDR3 bases are TGTGCCTGGAGTGTAAACATAGCGGGGTACAATGAGCAGTTCTTC.

This chain links TRBV9 with TRBJ1-4; D not certain. This CDR3 contains 14 residues. Germline CDR1 reads SGDLS; CDR2 reads YYNGEE. V lost 0 bases and J 4 bases, leaving 7 bases between the germline ends. CDR3 residues: CASSVGGINEKLFF. In DNA form, the CDR3 reads TGTGCCAGCAGCGTAGGCGGTATTAATGAAAAACTGTTTTTT.

The V and J genes are TRBV7-9 and TRBJ1-2; TRBD1 matches 7 bases. With V trimmed by 4 bases and J by 0 bases, 5 bases remained unmatched. The CDR3 spans 15 residues. Germline CDR1 reads SEHNR; CDR2 reads FQNEAQ (reference sequence). CDR3 amino acids: CASSSRTGPNYGYTF. The CDR3 region has the DNA TGTGCCAGCAGCTCAAGGACAGGACCTAACTATGGCTACACCTTC.

This clone has a handful of counts. The J gene is TRBJ2-3, the V gene TRBV14; D is possibly TRBD2 (5 bases). Germline CDR1 and CDR2: SGHDN and FVKESK. V lost 0 bases to trimming and J lost 5 bases, with 12 bases between them. This CDR3 spans 15 amino acids. The CDR3 nucleotides are TGTGCCAGCAGCCAAGATTATGCGGAGGTAGATACGCAGTATTTT. It translates to CASSQDYAEVDTQYF.

This clone occurred once. The gene calls are TRBV9 and TRBJ1-2; D is uncertain. The V end was cut by 3 bases, the J end by 10 bases, with 22 bases between. Germline V gene lookup returns CDR1 SGDLS and CDR2 YYNGEE. The CDR3 covers 15 residues. The CDR3 DNA is TGTGCCAGCAGCGACGCGAATTTGAACCCCCGGGACTACACCTTC. Translated: CASSDANLNPRDYTF.

V is TRBV5-8 and J is TRBJ2-7; 9 bases are shared with TRBD1. Germline V gene lookup returns CDR1 SGHTS and CDR2 YDEGEE. V dropped 2 bases and J dropped 5; count of bases not matched to a gene: 8. The CDR3 length is 15 residues. The CDR3 region is CASSFGTGRKNEQYF. CDR3 nucleotide sequence: TGTGCCAGCAGCTTCGGGACAGGGAGGAAAAACGAGCAGTACTTC.

The V and J genes are TRBV2 and TRBJ2-7; 8 bases line up with TRBD1. The CDR3 has 13 amino acids. The J segment lost 6 bases and the V segment lost 4 bases, leaving 5 bases of the junction unmatched. Germline assignment: CDR1 SNHLY and CDR2 FYNNEI. The chain's CDR3 is CASSGTGSSEQYF. For the CDR3, the DNA is TGTGCCAGCAGTGGGACAGGGTCGAGCGAGCAGTACTTC.

The V gene is TRBV2, the J gene TRBJ2-3, with D possibly matching TRBD1 (6 bases). The CDR3 covers 15 residues. Trimming removed 2 bases from V and 3 bases from J, with 12 bases in between. From germline, CDR1 is SNHLY and CDR2 FYNNEI. The CDR3: CASSEMGAGTDTQYF. CDR3 nucleotide sequence: TGTGCCAGCAGTGAAATGGGGGCCGGTACAGATACGCAGTATTTT. The full variable domain, rest sourced from reference TRBV2 and TRBJ2-3, is EPEVTQTPSHQVTQMGQEVILRCVPISNHLYFYWYRQILGQKVEFLVSFYNNEISEKSEIFDDQFSVERPDGSNFTLKIRSTKLEDSAMYFCASSEMGAGTDTQYFGPGTRLTVL.

The chain joins TRBV15 to TRBJ2-5, with D perhaps matching TRBD1 (5 bases). The CDR3 is made up of 15 amino acids. The V end was cut by 1 base, the J end by 2 bases, with 11 bases between. Germline values: CDR1 LNHNV, CDR2 YYDKDF (reference sequence). CDR3 nucleotide sequence: TGTGCCACCAGCAGAGGGAGACAGCCTCAAGAGACCCAGTACTTC. It translates to CATSRGRQPQETQYF.

The chain links TRBV9 to TRBJ1-3; 7 nucleotides line up with TRBD1. CDR3 length equals 16 residues. V shed 2 bases and J 2 bases; nucleotides not matched to a gene: 7. Germline lookup yields CDR1 SGDLS and CDR2 YYNGEE. The CDR3 spells CASSVLSTGTGNTIYF. In DNA, the CDR3 is TGTGCCAGCAGCGTTCTCTCGACAGGGACTGGAAACACCATATATTTT.

V gene TRBV14 combines with J gene TRBJ1-4, with 12 bases matching TRBD1. This CDR3 region has 15 residues. Germline CDR1 is SGHDN and CDR2 is FVKESK. V was clipped by 6 bases and J by 8 bases; unmatched bases: 7. The CDR3: CASSLTGTGGEKLFF. CDR3 DNA: TGTGCCAGCAGTCTCACGGGGACAGGGGGCGAAAAACTGTTTTTT.

The rearrangement joins TRBV6-5 to TRBJ2-1; D possibly corresponds to TRBD1 (6 bases). The V end was cut by 2 bases, the J end by 6 bases, with 17 bases between. Germline V gene data show CDR1 as MNHEY and CDR2 as SVGAGI. The CDR3 extends over 16 amino acids. The CDR3 DNA is TGTGCCAGCAGTTACCGCGACAGGCCTGGGGGCAATGAGCAGTTCTTC. This sequence encodes CASSYRDRPGGNEQFF.

The CDR3: CASHRGGSGNTIYF. CDR3 coding DNA: TGCGCCAGCCATCGAGGCGGCTCTGGAAACACCATATATTTT. The V gene is TRBV5-1, the J gene TRBJ1-3; D is ambiguous. This CDR3 is built from 14 residues. The V end lost 7 bases, the J end lost 0 bases, and 11 bases lay between the germline ends. The germline V gene has CDR1 SGHRS and CDR2 YFSETQ.

The chain links TRBV5-5 to TRBJ2-1, with D unclear. The V gene's germline CDR1 is SGHKS and CDR2 YYEKEE (reference sequence). V dropped 2 bases and J dropped 5 bases, with 14 bases sitting between them. The CDR3 totals 15 residues. The CDR3 region has the DNA TGTGCCAGCAGCTTAATTTTTGCCGGAGACAATGAGCAGTTCTTC. Protein sequence: CASSLIFAGDNEQFF.

The V gene is TRBV27, the J gene TRBJ1-2; D might be TRBD1 (6 bases). V lost 6 bases and J lost 3, with 17 bases in between. CDR3 length equals 15 residues. CDR1 is MNHEY, CDR2 SMNVEV, per germline (reference sequence). Here the CDR3 reads CASRPASGVYYGYTF. In nucleotides, the CDR3 is TGTGCCAGCAGGCCTGCTTCAGGGGTATACTATGGCTACACCTTC.

The sample holds one count of this clone. The V and J genes are TRBV7-6 and TRBJ2-7; tentative D call: TRBD2 (6 bases). Germline V CDR1 and CDR2: SGHVS, FNYEAQ. V gave up 2 bases and J gave up 3 bases, with 11 bases separating them. The CDR3 contains 14 residues. CDR3 DNA sequence: TGTGCCAGCAGCTTATCGGCGGGGATCTACGAGCAGTACTTC. Protein product: CASSLSAGIYEQYF.

The genes are TRBV9 and TRBJ2-2; D is perhaps TRBD1 (5 bases). The CDR3 contains 13 residues. V lost 7 bases, J lost 2 bases, and 9 bases lay in between. Germline lookup yields CDR1 SGDLS and CDR2 YYNGEE. The CDR3 is CASGALNTGELFF. CDR3 coding DNA: TGTGCCAGCGGGGCGCTCAACACCGGGGAGCTGTTTTTT.

The genes are TRBV10-1 and TRBJ2-5; possible D gene TRBD2, 6 bases. Germline V gene sequence: CDR1 WNHNN, CDR2 SYGVQD (reference sequence). The CDR3 sequence is 19 residues long. V lost 8 bases, J lost 5 bases, and 33 bases lay in between. The CDR3 DNA follows: TGCGCCAGCGGACCAGCTCCGAACCAGGGACTGCAACATCCGGAGACCCAGTACTTC. It codes for CASGPAPNQGLQHPETQYF.

The chain links TRBV15 to TRBJ1-5, with 7 bases aligning to TRBD1. The V and J ends lost 8 bases and 3 bases, in that order; junction bases with no gene match: 7. The CDR3 consists of 14 residues. The V gene's germline CDR1 is LNHNV and CDR2 YYDKDF (reference sequence). CDR3 residues: CATGGTATNQPQHF. CDR3 DNA: TGTGCCACCGGAGGGACAGCCACCAATCAGCCCCAGCATTTT.

This chain uses TRBV7-2 with TRBJ2-4; tentatively, D is TRBD1 (5 bases). V was clipped by 4 bases and J by 1 base, with 17 bases between them. The CDR3 loop spans 17 amino acids. Germline-derived CDR1 and CDR2 are SGHTA and FQGNSA. CDR3: CASSSFQGLGAKNIQYF. DNA of the CDR3: TGTGCCAGCAGCTCTTTCCAGGGTTTGGGGGCCAAAAACATTCAGTACTTC.

A single count supports this clone. The rearrangement joins TRBV19 to TRBJ1-1, with 8 bases lining up with TRBD1. The germline V gene has CDR1 LNHDA and CDR2 SQIVND (reference sequence). With V trimmed by 4 bases and J by 4 bases, 5 bases remained unmatched. The CDR3 contains 14 residues. CDR3 residues: CASSTVGTGTEAFF. The CDR3 DNA is TGTGCCAGTAGTACCGTTGGGACAGGCACTGAAGCTTTCTTT.

This clone was found a few times. V usage is TRBV27 and J usage is TRBJ1-1; TRBD1 is a possible D gene (6 bases). CDR1 MNHEY and CDR2 SMNVEV come from the germline V gene (reference sequence). With 11 bases removed from V and 7 bases from J, the gap between germline ends came to 20 bases. This CDR3 contains 13 residues. Here the CDR3 DNA reads TGTGCCGCGAGGGGGTTAGGTTCCGGTGAAGCTTTCTTT. Translation: CAARGLGSGEAFF.

This clone was found a few times. V and J are TRBV21-1 and TRBJ2-3; TRBD2, as called in the table, went unchecked against the DNA. TRBV21-1 is a pseudogene locus. This CDR3 comprises 17 residues. DNA for the CDR3: TGTGCCAGCAGACCGCCTACTAGCGGCCGTAGCACAGATACGCAGTATTTT. Protein product: CASRPPTSGRSTDTQYF.